This T cell receptor (beta chain) is drawn from a study of T cell repertoires in cytomegalovirus infection. Whole-study context: CMV infection plus the matching HLA type was flagged by public TCR beta signatures. Study-wide points: The ex vivo response was dominated by HLA-C-restricted CMV-specific TCR beta clonotypes. CMV carriers having the relevant HLA were flagged by cumulative public TCR beta family frequency.

This clonotype has only a few counts. Its antigen is currently unknown. V was shortened by 0 bases and J by 4 bases, with 14 bases between the two germline ends. Germline CDR1 is SGHRS and CDR2 is YFSETQ. The CDR3 has 15 amino acids. In TCRdb, the reads were re-called with MiXCR into one record per CDR3 protein. The data hold fewer than 400,000 distinct CDR3 sequences, with 15% to 20% observed a single time. The chain joins TRBV5-1 to TRBJ2-7; a possible D gene is TRBD1 (5 bases). The receptor was isolated from a human donor in good health (CMV status not recorded). Some clones in this sample may be carry-over from other donors' samples. Sequenced material: PBMCs. CDR3 residues: CASSLGDRSEYEQYF. The CDR3, as DNA: TGCGCCAGCAGCTTGGGAGACAGATCCGAATACGAGCAGTACTTC.